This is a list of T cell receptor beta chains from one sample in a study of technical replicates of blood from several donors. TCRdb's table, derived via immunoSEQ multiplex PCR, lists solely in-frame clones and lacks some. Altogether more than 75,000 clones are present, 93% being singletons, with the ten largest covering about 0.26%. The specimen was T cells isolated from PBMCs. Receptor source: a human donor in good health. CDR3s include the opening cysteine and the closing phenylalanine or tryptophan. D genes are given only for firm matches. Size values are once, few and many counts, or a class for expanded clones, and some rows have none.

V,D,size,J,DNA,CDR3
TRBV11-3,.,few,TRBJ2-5,TGTGCCAGCAGCTCAGGGGCGGTGGAGACCCAGTACTTC,CASSSGAVETQYF
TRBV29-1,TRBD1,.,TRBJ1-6,TGCAGCGCCCGGACAGGGTATAATTCACCCCTCCACTTT,CSARTGYNSPLHF
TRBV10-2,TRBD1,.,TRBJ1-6,TGCGCCAGCAGTGTAGTAGACAGGGTCGGATCACCCCTCCACTTT,CASSVVDRVGSPLHF
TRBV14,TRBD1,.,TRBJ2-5,TGTGCCAGCAGCCTGGGACAGGGTAGGGCAGAGACCCAGTACTTC,CASSLGQGRAETQYF
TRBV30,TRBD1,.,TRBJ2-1,TGTGCCTGGAGTGTAGGGACAGGGGGAATCAATGAGCAGTTCTTC,CAWSVGTGGINEQFF
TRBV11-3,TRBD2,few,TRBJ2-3,TGTGCCAGCAGCTCCGGGACTAGCGGGGTGTATACGCAGTATTTT,CASSSGTSGVYTQYF
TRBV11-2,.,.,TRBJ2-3,TGTGCAGAGAGGTCGGGGGGCACAGATACGCAGTATTTT,CAERSGGTDTQYF
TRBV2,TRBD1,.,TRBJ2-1,TGTGCCAGCACCAAATCGGGACAGGGGGCGGTCTTC,CASTKSGQGAVF
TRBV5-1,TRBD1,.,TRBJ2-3,TGCGCCAGCAGCCGACCGGGACAGGGGGCAGATACGCAGTATTTT,CASSRPGQGADTQYF
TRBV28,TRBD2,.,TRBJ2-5,TGTGCCAGCAGTTTGAGGGAGGAGGGACTAGCGGTAGAGACCCAGTACTTC,CASSLREEGLAVETQYF